A single T cell receptor beta chain is shown here with its context. What it recognizes is unknown. The record originates from a study of cytomegalovirus exposure and HLA in healthy donors. General study findings and limits: TCR beta V segments were, for the most part, productive about 87% or about 30% of the time in an earlier analysis.

CDR1 is MNHEY, CDR2 SVGAGI, per germline. This CDR3 comprises 15 residues. With 2 bases removed from V and 5 bases from J, the gap between germline ends came to 13 bases. Primers included in the PCR were 60 Vbeta and 13 Jbeta primers. Repertoires were generated with immunoSEQ multiplex PCR, while TCRdb's copy carries only in-frame clones and drops some. Seen here are around 100,000 clones, 60% to 80% observed once, and the top ten hold about 4%. What was sequenced was PBMCs. V usage is TRBV6-5 and J usage is TRBJ2-1; D possibly corresponds to TRBD1 (7 bases). The origin of this receptor is a man in his fifties or sixties in good health and CMV-seropositive. Written as DNA, the CDR3 is TGTGCCAGCAGTTACGCAGGGGGGAAAGACAATGAGCAGTTCTTC. Protein: CASSYAGGKDNEQFF.